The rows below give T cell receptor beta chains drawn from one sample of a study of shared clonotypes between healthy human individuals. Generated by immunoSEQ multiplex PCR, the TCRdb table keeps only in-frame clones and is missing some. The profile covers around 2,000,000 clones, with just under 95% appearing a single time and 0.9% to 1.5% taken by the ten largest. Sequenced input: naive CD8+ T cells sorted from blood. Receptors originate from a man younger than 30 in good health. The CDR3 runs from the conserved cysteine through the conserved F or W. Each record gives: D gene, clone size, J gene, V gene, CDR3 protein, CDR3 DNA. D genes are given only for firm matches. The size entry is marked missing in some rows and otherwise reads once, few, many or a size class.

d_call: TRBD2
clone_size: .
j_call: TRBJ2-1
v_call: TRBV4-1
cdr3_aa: CASSQDGASGVFEQFF
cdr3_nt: TGCGCCAGCAGCCAAGATGGAGCTAGCGGGGTGTTTGAGCAGTTCTTC

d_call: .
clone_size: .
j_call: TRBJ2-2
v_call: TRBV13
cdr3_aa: CASSLEATGELFF
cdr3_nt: TGTGCCAGCAGCTTAGAAGCAACCGGGGAGCTGTTTTTT

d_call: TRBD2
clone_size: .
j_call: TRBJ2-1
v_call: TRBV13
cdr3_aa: CASSLKGGRADNEQFF
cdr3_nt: TGTGCCAGCAGCCTAAAAGGCGGGAGGGCGGACAATGAGCAGTTCTTC

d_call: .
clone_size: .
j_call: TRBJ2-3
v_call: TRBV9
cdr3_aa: CASSVEWTLTDTQYF
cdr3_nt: TGTGCCAGCAGCGTAGAATGGACCCTCACAGATACGCAGTATTTT

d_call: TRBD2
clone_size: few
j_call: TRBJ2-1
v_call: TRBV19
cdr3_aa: CASSIIAGAHNEQFF
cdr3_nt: TGTGCCAGTAGTATAATAGCGGGGGCCCACAATGAGCAGTTCTTC

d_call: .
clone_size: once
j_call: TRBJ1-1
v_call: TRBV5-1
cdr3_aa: CASSSPGAPPEAFF
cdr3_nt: TGCGCCAGCAGCTCCCCGGGGGCGCCCCCCGAAGCTTTCTTT

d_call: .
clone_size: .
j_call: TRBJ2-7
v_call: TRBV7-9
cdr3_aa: CASSLDGDREF
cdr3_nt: TGTGCCAGCAGCTTAGACGGGGACCGCGAGTTC

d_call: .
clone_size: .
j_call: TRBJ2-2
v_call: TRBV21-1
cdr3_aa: CASSNWAGNTGELFF
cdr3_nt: TGTGCCAGCAGCAATTGGGCGGGGAACACCGGGGAGCTGTTTTTT

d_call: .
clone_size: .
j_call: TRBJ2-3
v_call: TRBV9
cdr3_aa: CASSGTDGPYTQYF
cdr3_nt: TGTGCCAGCAGCGGGACGGATGGACCCTATACGCAGTATTTT

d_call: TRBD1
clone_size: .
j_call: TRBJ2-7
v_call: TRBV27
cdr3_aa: CASSITGTVYEQYF
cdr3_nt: TGTGCCAGCAGTATCACCGGGACAGTCTACGAGCAGTACTTC

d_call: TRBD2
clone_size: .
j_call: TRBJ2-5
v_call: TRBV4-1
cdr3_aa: CASSQDLAGGQETQYF
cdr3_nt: TGCGCCAGCAGCCAGGACTTAGCGGGGGGGCAAGAGACCCAGTACTTC

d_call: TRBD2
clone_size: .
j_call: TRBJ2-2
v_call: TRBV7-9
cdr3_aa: CASSPGEGKVGELFF
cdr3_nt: TGTGCCAGCAGCCCCGGGGAGGGGAAGGTCGGGGAGCTGTTTTTT

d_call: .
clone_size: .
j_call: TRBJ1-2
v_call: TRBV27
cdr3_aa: CASSLSPGAGLNGYTF
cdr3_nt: TGTGCCAGCAGTTTATCGCCGGGGGCCGGACTAAATGGCTACACCTTC

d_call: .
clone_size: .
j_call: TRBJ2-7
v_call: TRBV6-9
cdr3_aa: CASSYGPLYEQYF
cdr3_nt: TGTGCCAGCAGTTACGGGCCCCTCTACGAGCAGTACTTC

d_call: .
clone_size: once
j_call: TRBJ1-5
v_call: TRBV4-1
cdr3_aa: CASSQSWGGNQPQHF
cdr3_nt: TGCGCCAGCAGCCAATCGTGGGGTGGCAATCAGCCCCAGCATTTT

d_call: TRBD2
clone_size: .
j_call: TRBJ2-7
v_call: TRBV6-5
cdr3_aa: CASSVGGGGYEQYF
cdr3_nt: TGTGCCAGCAGTGTGGGTGGCGGGGGCTACGAGCAGTACTTC

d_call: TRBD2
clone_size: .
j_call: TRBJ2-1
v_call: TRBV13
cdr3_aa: CASSPGLAGVSIGVEQFF
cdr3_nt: TGTGCCAGCAGCCCCGGACTAGCGGGAGTTTCGATTGGGGTGGAGCAGTTCTTC

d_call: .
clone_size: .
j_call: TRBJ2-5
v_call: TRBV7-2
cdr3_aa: CASSLWPQAQYF
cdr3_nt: TGTGCCAGCAGCTTATGGCCCCAGGCCCAGTACTTC

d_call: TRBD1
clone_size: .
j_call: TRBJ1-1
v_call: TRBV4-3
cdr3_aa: CASGTGTGVTEAFF
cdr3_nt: TGCGCCAGCGGAACTGGGACAGGGGTGACTGAAGCTTTCTTT

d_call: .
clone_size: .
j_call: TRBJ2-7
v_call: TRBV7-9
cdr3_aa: CASSSRQSPGSYEQYF
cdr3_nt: TGTGCCAGCAGCTCACGACAGTCTCCGGGGTCCTACGAGCAGTACTTC

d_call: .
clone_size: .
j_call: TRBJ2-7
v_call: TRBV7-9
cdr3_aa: CASSKSDSYEQYF
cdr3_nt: TGTGCCAGCAGCAAATCGGACTCCTACGAGCAGTACTTC

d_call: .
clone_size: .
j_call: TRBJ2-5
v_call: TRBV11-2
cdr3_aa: CASSLVGTQETQYF
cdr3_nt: TGTGCCAGCAGCTTAGTAGGGACTCAAGAGACCCAGTACTTC

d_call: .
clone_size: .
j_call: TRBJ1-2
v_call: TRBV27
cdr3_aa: CASSLYGTSNYGYTF
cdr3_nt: TGTGCCAGCAGTTTATATGGGACAAGTAACTATGGCTACACCTTC

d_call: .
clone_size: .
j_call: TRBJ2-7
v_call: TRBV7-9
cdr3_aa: CASSPTQGSYEQYF
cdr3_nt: TGTGCCAGCAGTCCAACGCAGGGGTCCTACGAGCAGTACTTC

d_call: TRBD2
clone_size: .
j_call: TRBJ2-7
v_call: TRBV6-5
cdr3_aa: CASSYASGSLYEQYF
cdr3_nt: TGTGCCAGCAGTTACGCTAGCGGGAGTTTATACGAGCAGTACTTC

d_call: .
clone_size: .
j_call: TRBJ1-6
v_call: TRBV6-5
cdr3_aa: CASSYGEGLDSPLHF
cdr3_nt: TGTGCCAGCAGTTACGGTGAGGGATTGGATTCACCCCTCCACTTT

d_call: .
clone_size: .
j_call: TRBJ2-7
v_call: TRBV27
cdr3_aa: CASSPSVGREYYEQYF
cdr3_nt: TGTGCCAGCAGTCCTTCCGTCGGCAGGGAATACTACGAGCAGTACTTC

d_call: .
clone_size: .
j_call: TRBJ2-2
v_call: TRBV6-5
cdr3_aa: CASSYGRLVDPGELFF
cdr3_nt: TGTGCCAGCAGTTACGGGCGGCTAGTTGATCCCGGGGAGCTGTTTTTT